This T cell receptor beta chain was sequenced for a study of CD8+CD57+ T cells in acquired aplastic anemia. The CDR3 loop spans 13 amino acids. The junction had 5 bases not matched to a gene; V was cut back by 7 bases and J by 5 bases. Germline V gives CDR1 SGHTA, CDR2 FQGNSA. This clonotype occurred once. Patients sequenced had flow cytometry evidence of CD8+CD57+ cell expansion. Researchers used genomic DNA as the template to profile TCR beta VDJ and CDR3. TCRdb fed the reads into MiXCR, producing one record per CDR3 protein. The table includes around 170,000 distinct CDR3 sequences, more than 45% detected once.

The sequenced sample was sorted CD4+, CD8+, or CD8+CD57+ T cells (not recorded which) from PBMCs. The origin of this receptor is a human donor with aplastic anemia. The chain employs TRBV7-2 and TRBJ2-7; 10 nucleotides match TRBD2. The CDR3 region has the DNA TGTGCCAGCAACGTAGCGGGGGGCGACGAGCAGTACTTC. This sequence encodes CASNVAGGDEQYF.